The 20 T cell receptor beta chains given below trace back to one sample, sequenced in a study (dated by TCRdb to between 2014 and 2017). Library generation was performed with 5' RACE. TCRdb lists the instrument as Illumina MiSeq. TCRdb trimmed public reads at Q25 via fastp, called clones via MiXCR and kept in-frame beta chains. Duplicate CDR3 protein sequences are folded into a single record with the most common DNA and genes. The sample table lists nearly 55,000 distinct CDR3 sequences, over 20% of them with a count of one. The top ten clones comprise about 3% of the sample. Sequenced input: tumor-infiltrating naive CD4+ T cells sorted from the breast tumor. The cell subset or site label, read with the paper, signifies: naive CD4+ T cells, CD4+CD45RA+CD25-. These receptor sequences come from a female donor with breast cancer.

This clonotype occurred a few times. V is TRBV7-9 and J is TRBJ1-2, with a weak D call TRBD1 (6 bases). V lost 5 bases, J lost 5 bases, and 18 bases lay in between. Germline values: CDR1 SEHNR, CDR2 FQNEAQ (reference sequence). This CDR3 region has 15 residues. CDR3: CASSPFGTNYYGYTF. The CDR3 nucleotides are TGTGCCAGCAGCCCTTTTGGGACAAACTATTATGGCTACACCTTC. Full variable domain (outside the CDR3, taken from reference TRBV7-9 and TRBJ1-2): DTGVSQNPRHKITKRGQNVTFRCDPISEHNRLYWYRQTLGQGPEFLTYFQNEAQLEKSRLLSDRFSAERPKGSFSTLEIQRTEQGDSAMYLCASSPFGTNYYGYTFGSGTRLTVV.

V and J are TRBV12-3 or TRBV12-4 and TRBJ1-4; maybe TRBD1 (6 bases). The germline V and J ends were trimmed by 6 bases and 4 bases, with 12 bases remaining between them. The CDR3 covers 14 residues. CDR3 DNA sequence: TGTGCCAGCAGCAAAGGACAGCTTAATGAAAAACTGTTTTTT. It yields the protein CASSKGQLNEKLFF.

This clonotype appeared a few times. The chain is built from TRBV6-5 and TRBJ1-3; the match to TRBD1 covers 9 bases. In germline, CDR1 is MNHEY, CDR2 SVGAGI. The CDR3 has 16 amino acids. The V and J ends lost 6 bases and 2 bases, in that order; junction bases with no gene match: 8. CDR3: CASRPFTGGAGNTIYF. CDR3 nucleotides: TGTGCCAGCAGACCATTTACAGGGGGCGCTGGAAACACCATATATTTT.

The gene calls are TRBV20-1 and TRBJ2-1; 8 nucleotides agree with TRBD1. Germline V gene data show CDR1 as DFQATT and CDR2 as SNEGSKA (reference sequence). The V gene end was trimmed by 6 bases and the J gene end by 6 bases; junction bases not matched to a gene: 4. CDR3 size: 12 residues. The CDR3 protein is CSAGTGGNEQFF. For the CDR3, the DNA is TGCAGTGCGGGGACAGGTGGCAATGAGCAGTTCTTC.

The chain uses TRBV20-1 and TRBJ1-2, with 9 bases that match TRBD1. V was clipped by 4 bases and J by 5 bases; unmatched bases: 5. In germline, CDR1 is DFQATT, CDR2 SNEGSKA (reference sequence). This CDR3 has 13 residues. CDR3 loop: CSAKDRGSYGYTF. The CDR3 DNA reads as TGCAGTGCTAAGGACAGGGGCTCGTATGGCTACACCTTC.

V is TRBV21-1 and J is TRBJ2-7; TRBD1, the table's D call, lacks a check against the DNA. TRBV21-1 is noted as a pseudogene. The CDR3 is 13 amino acids. CDR3 residues: CASSKKGLREQYF. CDR3 sequence (DNA): TGTGCCAGCAGCAAGAAGGGGTTGCGCGAGCAGTACTTC.

The chain carries TRBV24-1 and TRBJ1-2, with TRBD1 matching over 7 bases. Germline trimming cut 5 bases from V and 8 bases from J; bases unmatched to any gene: 7. The CDR3 loop spans 13 amino acids. Germline CDR1 is KGHDR and CDR2 is SFDVKD. CDR3 bases: TGTGCCACCAGTGGTAGGCAGGGGGACGGCTACACCTTC. Protein product: CATSGRQGDGYTF.

With respect to this clonotype: A read error may explain this, as a much larger clone is one base away. V is TRBV28 and J is TRBJ1-5; TRBD1 matches at 9 bases. CDR3 size: 16 residues. With 3 bases clipped from V and 4 bases from J, the junction kept 7 bases outside the gene matches. The V gene's germline CDR1 is MDHEN and CDR2 SYDVKM. This chain's CDR3 is CASSLVRTGENQPQHF. The DNA for the CDR3 is TGTGCCAGCAGTTTGGTCCGGACAGGGGAGAATCAGCCCCAGCATTTT.

V usage is TRBV6-5 and J usage is TRBJ1-6, with TRBD1 as a possible D gene (6 bases). The CDR3 runs to 13 residues. Germline assignment: CDR1 MNHEY and CDR2 SVGAGI. V lost 6 bases to trimming and J lost 10 bases, with 13 bases between them. The CDR3 loop reads CASSHRDRSPLHF. CDR3 nucleotides: TGTGCCAGCAGCCACAGGGATAGATCACCCCTCCACTTT.

V and J are TRBV20-1 and TRBJ2-1, with 13 nucleotides matching TRBD2. The CDR3 is 14 amino acids. Germline V lookup: CDR1 DFQATT, CDR2 SNEGSKA (reference sequence). J gave up 7 bases and V 1 base, and 1 base lay outside the gene matches. In DNA, the CDR3 is TGCAGTGCTAGAGGGACTAGCGGGAGTAATGAGCAGTTCTTC. Protein product: CSARGTSGSNEQFF.

This clonotype was seen once. A single base separates this from a much larger clone, so it may be a read error. The missing conserved phenylalanine or tryptophan at the end of this CDR3 makes a read error likely. The J gene is TRBJ1-1, the V gene TRBV6-5; tentatively, D is TRBD1 (5 bases). Between the trimmed V and J ends, which lost 2 bases and 4 bases, there was a span of 11 bases. The germline gives CDR1 MNHEY, CDR2 SVGAGI. The CDR3 runs 14 residues. The CDR3 here is CASSYGAVPTEAFL. CDR3 nucleotide sequence: TGTGCCAGCAGTTACGGGGCAGTACCCACTGAAGCTTTCCTT.

The CDR3 coding sequence is TGTGCCAGCAGTTACTTAGCCGGGACCCTTGGCAATGAGCAGTTCTTC. The encoded protein is CASSYLAGTLGNEQFF. The V call is TRBV6-6, the J call TRBJ2-1, with D tentatively TRBD1 or TRBD2 (5 bases each). The length of the CDR3 is 16 residues. Germline assignment: CDR1 MNHNY and CDR2 SVGAGI (reference sequence). Trimming left V 1 base short and J 6 bases short, with 16 bases between.

This clonotype was counted a few times. This sequence joins TRBV29-1 and TRBJ1-2, with D perhaps TRBD1 (5 bases). The germline gives CDR1 SQVTM, CDR2 ANQGSEA. This CDR3 is 13 amino acids long. Trimming pared 4 bases from V and 5 bases from J, leaving 14 bases between. The CDR3 DNA sequence: TGCAGCGTTGGTAGTCAGGGATTTTATGGCTACACCTTC. Its translation is CSVGSQGFYGYTF.

This chain uses TRBV5-6 with TRBJ1-1, with D maybe TRBD1 (5 bases). CDR1 and CDR2 from the germline V gene are SGHDT and YYEEEE. The CDR3 contains 14 residues. V was clipped by 4 bases and J by 0 bases, with 10 bases between them. CDR3 protein: CASSILQVNTEAFF. CDR3 coding DNA: TGTGCCAGCAGCATACTACAGGTGAACACTGAAGCTTTCTTT.

Notes on this clonotype: A single base separates this from a much larger clone, so it may be a read error. CDR3 residues: CACSRNVENTEAFF. The CDR3 DNA sequence: TGCGCCTGCAGCAGGAACGTAGAGAACACTGAAGCTTTCTTT. The rearrangement joins TRBV5-1 to TRBJ1-1; D not resolved. Germline CDR1 reads SGHRS; CDR2 reads YFSETQ. CDR3 length: 14 amino acids.

J is TRBJ1-5 and V is TRBV20-1, with D unclear. Germline V CDR1 and CDR2: DFQATT, SNEGSKA (reference sequence). The length of the CDR3 is 15 residues. V was clipped by 4 bases and J by 1 base, with 14 bases between them. The CDR3 protein is CSANSGGQSNQPQHF. In DNA form, the CDR3 reads TGCAGTGCTAATTCCGGCGGGCAGAGCAATCAGCCCCAGCATTTT.

The chain is built from TRBV15 and TRBJ2-7; perhaps TRBD1 as D (6 bases). The CDR3 extends over 15 amino acids. The V and J ends lost 1 base and 2 bases respectively, with 12 bases between them. The germline V gene has CDR1 LNHNV and CDR2 YYDKDF (reference sequence). The CDR3 is CATSRGLTGTYEQYF. The CDR3 DNA sequence: TGTGCCACCAGCAGAGGCCTGACAGGTACCTACGAGCAGTACTTC.

This clonotype was observed a single time. The chain is built from TRBV29-1 and TRBJ2-4; 7 nucleotides match TRBD1. Germline V gene lookup returns CDR1 SQVTM and CDR2 ANQGSEA. J lost 8 bases, V lost 5 bases, and 9 bases had no gene match. The CDR3 is 13 residues long. As DNA, the CDR3 is TGCAGCGTTCTTCGGGACAGCGAAGACATTCAGTACTTC. Amino acid sequence: CSVLRDSEDIQYF.

This clonotype was seen a few times. The genes are TRBV12-3 or TRBV12-4 and TRBJ2-5, with TRBD1 as a possible D gene (5 bases). V was pared by 3 bases and J by 9 bases, with 8 bases between. CDR3 length: 11 amino acids. CDR3 sequence reads: CASSLEGAQYF. CDR3 in DNA: TGTGCCAGCAGTTTGGAAGGGGCCCAGTACTTC.

The rearrangement uses TRBV20-1 and TRBJ1-1; D perhaps matches TRBD1 (6 bases). CDR3 length: 13 residues. Germline CDR1 is DFQATT and CDR2 is SNEGSKA (reference sequence). V was pared by 5 bases and J by 7 bases, with 17 bases between. The CDR3: CSAAPGGKGEAFF. The CDR3 DNA reads as TGCAGTGCTGCCCCCGGGGGCAAGGGTGAAGCTTTCTTT.